Listed here is a single TCR beta chain. Clones were sequenced by immunoSEQ multiplex PCR, and TCRdb holds only the in-frame ones, with some missing. The data hold hundreds of thousands of clones, with approximately 87% observed a single time. This sample was included in a study of shared T cell receptors in the human thymus. CDR3 length equals 16 residues. Trimming at V came to 3 bases and at J to 4 bases, leaving 9 bases not matched to a gene. Germline assignment: CDR1 SEHNR and CDR2 FQNEAQ (reference sequence). The sample also formed part of further work on human thymus T cells. That report adds: In corrective heart surgery, resections were taken, and these provided the thymus tissue. Thymic and blood repertoires showed apparently biased V and J gene usage. Related research reported highly overlapping thymic repertoires among unrelated individuals.

The receptor comes from a boy younger than two with a congenital heart defect. The sequenced sample was thymocytes. This chain uses TRBV7-9 with TRBJ2-3; TRBD1 matches at 8 bases. CDR3 amino acids: CASSFSGGESADTQYF. CDR3 nucleotide sequence: TGTGCCAGCAGCTTTTCAGGGGGCGAGTCCGCAGATACGCAGTATTTT. The full variable domain, in which reference TRBV7-9 and TRBJ2-3 provide the parts outside the CDR3, is DTGVSQNPRHKITKRGQNVTFRCDPISEHNRLYWYRQTLGQGPEFLTYFQNEAQLEKSRLLSDRFSAERPKGSFSTLEIQRTEQGDSAMYLCASSFSGGESADTQYFGPGTRLTVL.